This T cell receptor (beta chain) was profiled in a study of response to subunit inactivated influenza vaccine listed by TCRdb under 2018. Study-wide context: To follow how T cells responded to a trivalent subunit inactivated influenza vaccine, the researchers relied on deep quantitative profiling of the T cell receptor repertoire. General study outcomes and caveats: According to the authors, only a limited number of new T cells may be recruited by each seasonal influenza vaccination.

Libraries were constructed by RT-PCR. The reads were generated on an Illumina HiSeq 2500. The public reads were run again by TCRdb, first through fastp at Q25 and then through MiXCR, and only productive beta chains were kept. Entries are consolidated by CDR3 protein sequence, retaining the most common genes and DNA. The sample table shows hundreds of thousands of distinct CDR3 sequences, and around 8% are seen once. 10% to 15% of the sample rests with the top ten. The sample holds many counts of this clonotype. There is no known antigen for this receptor. Base qualities are not provided; no much larger clone lies one nucleotide away. The CDR3 runs 13 residues from the cysteine to the phenylalanine. Only the CDR3 part of the read is kept: 39 bases, read in frame from the first base. V loses 1 base, J loses 13 bases, and the germline ends lie 14 bases apart. CDR1 SGHDN and CDR2 FVKESK are derived from the germline V gene.

This material consisted of PBMCs from blood, taken roughly 24 months after vaccination. This receptor was obtained from a man between 50 and 75 years old who received an inactivated influenza vaccine. Donor details come from another sample of the same person, matched by shared clones. Recombination joined TRBV14 with TRBJ2-4, with TRBD2 tentatively as D gene (5 bases match). The nucleotide sequence reads TGTGCCAGCAGCCAAGGTCTAAGGGAGCGACAGTACTTC. It encodes CASSQGLRERQYF.